A selection of T cell receptor beta chains follows, all from one sample in a study of response to subunit inactivated influenza vaccine. TCRdb re-called the RT-PCR reads through MiXCR, storing one row per CDR3 protein. Counted here are about half a million distinct CDR3 sequences, approximately 24% occurring once; the ten biggest clones make up around 2%. This material consisted of CD4+ T cells sorted from PBMCs, taken approximately 5 days after vaccination. The receptors here all came from a man aged 45 to 65 who received an inactivated influenza vaccine. Both conserved end residues are trimmed from each CDR3. Clone size is stated in some rows and not others, as once, few, many or a class when expanded.

>few|TRBV6-5
ASSYLNGNYGYT
>-|TRBV5-5
ASSMDRLGQY
>few|TRBV5-1
ASDRVYGIQETQY
>few|TRBV7-3
ASSSLAGGPRDTQY
>-|TRBV5-1
ASSFNRGTSTGELF
>-|TRBV12-3/TRBV12-4
ASSRTSGVGDTQY
>few|TRBV7-2
ASSPRRASYEQY
>-|TRBV28
ASRQGHSYEQY
>-|TRBV20-1
SAKSSGSINNEQF
>-|TRBV12-3/TRBV12-4
ASSFSATTYEQY
>-|TRBV5-1
ASAPSQGGADTQY
>-|TRBV6-1
ASSPAQGRETQY
>-|TRBV27
ASSPMSLAGGVRGNEQF
>-|TRBV28
ASSPNYRDRGIQETQY